These 18 T cell receptor beta chains share one sample of origin, sequenced in a study of CD8 T cells in ankylosing spondylitis (dated by TCRdb to 2016 to 2017). The protocol used for the library was 5' RACE. TCRdb names Illumina HiSeq 2500 as the instrument used. TCRdb ran its own pipeline on the public reads, namely fastp trimming at Q25 and MiXCR clone calling, and kept in-frame beta chains. Rows matching on CDR3 protein sequence are summarized as one entry with the most common DNA and genes. In this sample the table shows about 140,000 distinct CDR3 sequences, about a third of which occur a single time. About 6% of the sample goes to the ten largest clones. Sequencing input: synovial fluid, either unsorted or a sorted T cell fraction (not recorded which). The receptor source for this set is a male donor with ankylosing spondylitis.

The rearrangement uses TRBV5-6 and TRBJ1-2; weak D call: TRBD1 (6 bases). Trimming pared 5 bases from V and 4 bases from J, leaving 12 bases between. This CDR3 has 13 residues. The germline gives CDR1 SGHDT, CDR2 YYEEEE. Here the CDR3 DNA reads TGTGCCAGCAGACCCGGACAGCGCTATGGCTACACCTTC. It yields the protein CASRPGQRYGYTF.

This chain links TRBV2 with TRBJ1-4, with D possibly being TRBD1 (6 bases). Germline V gene data show CDR1 as SNHLY and CDR2 as FYNNEI. The CDR3 covers 14 residues. V was cut by 2 bases and J by 2 bases, with 6 bases left in between. CDR3 in DNA: TGTGCCAGCAGTGAACAGGGGACTAATGAAAAACTGTTTTTT. Translating gives CASSEQGTNEKLFF.

The CDR3 region has the DNA TGTGCCAGCAGCTTATCCCCCTACGGGGGGGTCTATGAGCAGTTCTTC. It specifies CASSLSPYGGVYEQFF. The V call is TRBV7-3, the J call TRBJ2-1; 8 nucleotides match TRBD2. Germline CDR1 and CDR2: SGHTA and FQGTGA. The CDR3 sequence is 16 residues long. J gave up 8 bases and V 2 bases, and 11 bases lay outside the gene matches.

In its sample, this clonotype was seen many times. CDR3 sequence (DNA): TGCAGCGGGACAGGCAGGGTAAATGAGCAGTTCTTC. Translating it yields CSGTGRVNEQFF. The chain combines TRBV29-1 with TRBJ2-1; TRBD1 agrees at 7 bases. V shed 7 bases and J 7 bases; nucleotides not matched to a gene: 7. The V gene's germline CDR1 is SQVTM and CDR2 ANQGSEA. This CDR3 has 12 residues.

This clonotype was counted between two and nine times. The V gene is TRBV12-3 or TRBV12-4, the J gene TRBJ1-4; D might be TRBD1 (6 bases). V shed 6 bases and J shed 4 bases, with 12 bases lying between them. The CDR3 runs to 14 residues. This CDR3 is CASSSRGYNEKLFF. The CDR3 DNA sequence: TGTGCCAGCAGCTCCAGGGGATATAATGAAAAACTGTTTTTT.

The chain has TRBV4-1 and TRBJ2-7; the D gene is possibly TRBD2 (5 bases). V lost 0 bases and J 6 bases, leaving 18 bases between the germline ends. The CDR3 runs to 16 residues. CDR1 MGHRA and CDR2 YSYEKL come from the germline V gene. CDR3 protein: CASSQDGGAVRGEQYF. The CDR3 region has the DNA TGCGCCAGCAGCCAAGATGGCGGAGCGGTCCGGGGCGAGCAGTACTTC.

Sample share makes this clonotype medium-sized (0.01 to 0.1%). This chain uses TRBV9 with TRBJ2-5, with D tentatively TRBD1 (6 bases). The germline gives CDR1 SGDLS, CDR2 YYNGEE. The CDR3 has 14 residues. The germline V and J ends were trimmed by 0 bases and 4 bases, with 10 bases remaining between them. The CDR3 region is CASSVGQAGETQYF. The CDR3 DNA reads as TGTGCCAGCAGCGTAGGACAGGCGGGAGAGACCCAGTACTTC.

At least ten counts were recorded for this clonotype. This chain connects TRBV6-5 to TRBJ2-7; no clear D gene. The CDR3 consists of 14 residues. Trimming left V 2 bases short and J 0 bases short, with 8 bases between. CDR1 is MNHEY, CDR2 SVGAGI, per germline. CDR3 sequence: CASSYEAASYEQYF. The CDR3 DNA sequence: TGTGCCAGCAGTTACGAGGCAGCCTCCTACGAGCAGTACTTC.

This clonotype has only a few counts. The CDR3 DNA sequence: TGCAGTGCTATCCACTCTGGGGCCAACGTCCTGACTTTC. It specifies CSAIHSGANVLTF. This chain connects TRBV20-1 to TRBJ2-6; D gene uncertain. Per the germline V gene, CDR1 is DFQATT and CDR2 is SNEGSKA (reference sequence). V lost 4 bases to trimming and J lost 0 bases, with 4 bases between them. The CDR3 has 13 residues.

V is TRBV19 and J is TRBJ2-3; D perhaps matches TRBD2 (6 bases). Trimming left V 5 bases short and J 7 bases short, with 10 bases between. There are 12 residues in the CDR3. Germline V CDR1 and CDR2: LNHDA, SQIVND (reference sequence). The CDR3 loop is CASSDGLYTQYF. CDR3 nucleotide sequence: TGTGCCAGTAGTGATGGACTATATACGCAGTATTTT.

The gene calls are TRBV2 and TRBJ1-2; D gene ambiguous. V dropped 2 bases and J dropped 0 bases, with 7 bases sitting between them. Germline V gene sequence: CDR1 SNHLY, CDR2 FYNNEI. The CDR3 is made up of 14 amino acids. The CDR3 DNA reads TGTGCCAGCAGTGAACAGGTAGCTAACTATGGCTACACCTTC. As protein: CASSEQVANYGYTF. Complete variable domain (other parts from reference TRBV2 and TRBJ1-2): EPEVTQTPSHQVTQMGQEVILRCVPISNHLYFYWYRQILGQKVEFLVSFYNNEISEKSEIFDDQFSVERPDGSNFTLKIRSTKLEDSAMYFCASSEQVANYGYTFGSGTRLTVV.

The J gene is TRBJ1-2, the V gene TRBV3-1; 9 bases align to TRBD1. The CDR3 is 15 residues long. With 3 bases clipped from V and 5 bases from J, the junction kept 7 bases outside the gene matches. Germline CDR1 and CDR2: LGHDT and YNNKEL (reference sequence). The chain's CDR3 is CASSQGQGRTYGYTF. The CDR3 region has the DNA TGTGCCAGCAGCCAGGGACAGGGCCGCACTTATGGCTACACCTTC.

The rearrangement joins TRBV2 to TRBJ1-2; D possibly corresponds to TRBD1 (5 bases). Per the germline V gene, CDR1 is SNHLY and CDR2 is FYNNEI. V lost 8 bases to trimming and J lost 2 bases, with 15 bases between them. CDR3 length: 14 amino acids. The CDR3 region is CASSTERTNYGYTF. The CDR3, as DNA: TGTGCCAGCTCGACAGAGAGAACCAACTATGGCTACACCTTC.

This chain joins TRBV7-6 and TRBJ1-4; no definite D call. Germline loops: CDR1 SGHVS, CDR2 FNYEAQ. CDR3 length: 16 residues. The V gene lost 0 bases and the J gene lost 7 bases, with 15 bases spanning the gap. Here the CDR3 DNA reads TGTGCCAGCAGCTTAGCCCCGGGGTATGGAGGTGAAAAACTGTTTTTT. Translated, it gives CASSLAPGYGGEKLFF.

The chain links TRBV5-6 to TRBJ2-5; D unresolved. Germline V CDR1 and CDR2: SGHDT, YYEEEE. Trimming cost V 1 base and J 9 bases, with 16 bases left between them. This CDR3 region has 14 residues. The CDR3 DNA sequence: TGTGCCAGCAGCTTGATCGACGCCGATGGGGCCCAGTACTTC. Protein product: CASSLIDADGAQYF.

This clonotype was counted ten times or more. This chain joins TRBV10-3 and TRBJ1-1, with D hard to call. CDR1 is ENHRY and CDR2 is SYGVKD in the germline V gene. The CDR3 extends over 14 amino acids. Trimming removed 6 bases from V and 1 base from J, with 12 bases in between. CDR3: CAISHDLGNTEAFF. The CDR3 DNA is TGTGCCATCAGCCACGACTTGGGGAACACTGAAGCTTTCTTT.

This clonotype was seen a few times. The chain couples TRBV2 to TRBJ2-3; TRBD1 is a possible D gene (7 bases). The CDR3 covers 14 residues. V was cut by 4 bases and J by 1 base, with 9 bases left in between. Germline loops: CDR1 SNHLY, CDR2 FYNNEI. CDR3 nucleotides: TGTGCCAGCAGTGCCAGGGGGGGCACAGATACGCAGTATTTT. It specifies CASSARGGTDTQYF.

The chain combines TRBV10-3 with TRBJ2-3; 7 bases align to TRBD2. The CDR3 is made up of 17 amino acids. V lost 10 bases, J lost 1 base, and 17 bases stayed unmatched. Germline V CDR1 and CDR2: ENHRY, SYGVKD. The CDR3 here is CATVAGAIPARTDTQYF. Here the CDR3 DNA reads TGTGCCACCGTGGCGGGAGCAATTCCTGCTCGCACAGATACGCAGTATTTT.